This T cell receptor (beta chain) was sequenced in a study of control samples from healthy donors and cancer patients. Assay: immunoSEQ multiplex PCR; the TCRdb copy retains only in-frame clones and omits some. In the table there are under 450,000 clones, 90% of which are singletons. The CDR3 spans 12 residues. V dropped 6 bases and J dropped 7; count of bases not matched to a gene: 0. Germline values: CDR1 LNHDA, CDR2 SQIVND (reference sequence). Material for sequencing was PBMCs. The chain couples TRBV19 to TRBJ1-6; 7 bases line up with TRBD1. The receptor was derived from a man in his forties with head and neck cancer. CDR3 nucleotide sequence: TGTGCCAGTAGGGACAGGAATTCACCCCTCCACTTT. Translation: CASRDRNSPLHF.